This TCR beta chain stems from a study of human thymus T cells (TCRdb year 2020). About the study as a whole: TCR alpha and beta repertoires from about 8 infant thymus samples and four related peripheral blood samples were characterized in the study. The infant donors were roughly 7 to 244 days old, and the cohort included more than five males and a couple of females. Study-wide conclusions, independent of this receptor: Usage of V and J gene segments appeared to be biased in both the thymic and the peripheral blood repertoires. The related research reported highly overlapping thymic TCR repertoires among unrelated individuals. On average, thymus samples gave 750,000 to 950,000 unique TCRB clonotypes, whereas blood samples gave about 92,000.

The immunoSEQ multiplex PCR assay was used to amplify the TCRB and TCRAD loci from a standardized quantity of quality-controlled genomic DNA. Amplicons spanned the V(D)J region at a length sufficient to cover the CDR3 and identify V and J genes. Through the commercial immunoSEQ service, the amplicons were sequenced on an Illumina platform. The original pipeline was this. Primer bias and sequencing errors were corrected using previously described methods, and TCRAD and TCRB definitions followed the IMGT database. Analysis of the repertoires was done with immunoSEQ Analyzer 3.0 and VDJTools and included basic statistics, V/J segment usage, diversity estimates, rarefaction and pairwise overlap. Diversity was estimated with Chao1, ChaoE, Efron-Thisted, Shannon and inverse Simpson indices, and also on datasets down-sampled to the smallest sample. Repertoire overlap used strict matching of CDR3 nucleotide sequence, V gene and J gene, with Jaccard-based multidimensional scaling clustering. TCRdb took this table from immuneACCESS and kept in-frame rearrangements with V and J called. Such tables lack part of the clones; where checked against another copy, unresolved V genes explain under half of the gap, and the rest is unexplained. V, J and clone size are taken as reported in that table, and D and trimming were inferred from the DNA itself. The sample contains roughly 130,000 clones, more than 90% of them found a single time. The ten most abundant clones make up under 0.025% of the sample.

Details on this clone: Its antigen target is currently unknown. No base qualities exist here, and no much larger clone lies one base off it.

The thymus tissue came from surgical resects taken out during corrective cardiac surgery. Immunologically healthy infants undergoing open corrective cardiac surgery for congenital heart defects in Finland were used as donors. Thymocytes were freed from the tissue by mechanical means and kept at -70 degrees C as pellets of roughly 8.5-31 million cells. A QIAsymphony instrument was used to extract genomic DNA from frozen cell pellets. The junction shows trimming of 3 bases on V and 1 base on J, and the gene matches do not reach 14 bases of it. The germline V gene (reference sequence) provides CDR1 MNHEY and CDR2 SMNVEV. The CDR3 holds 18 amino acids from the cysteine to the phenylalanine. The kept DNA is CDR3 alone, 54 bases in frame from the first base.

The receptor was isolated from a boy under two years old with a congenital heart defect but otherwise immunologically healthy. Sequenced sample: thymus tissue. The chain employs TRBV27 and TRBJ1-2; 7 middle bases align to TRBD1. The nucleotide sequence is given as TGTGCCAGCAGTTTTGCAGGGGGTATCGCGAATCTTAACTATGGCTACACCTTC. Its coded protein is CASSFAGGIANLNYGYTF.